The next 18 T cell receptor beta chains were all read from a single sample in a study of blood T cell repertoires in COVID-19. Method: immunoSEQ multiplex PCR; TCRdb's copy keeps in-frame clones and lacks some. The repertoire includes about 150,000 clones, 80% to 90% of them detected once, and about an eighth sits in the top ten. Sequencing was performed on peripheral blood. The origin of the receptors is a man in his late teens or twenties with COVID-19, enrolled during active disease.

This rearrangement joins TRBV9 to TRBJ2-1; TRBD2 matches 13 bases. The J segment lost 5 bases and the V segment lost 4 bases, leaving 6 bases of the junction unmatched. The CDR3 is 16 amino acids. Germline CDR1 SGDLS, CDR2 YYNGEE. The CDR3 region is CASSILGTSGNNEQFF. The CDR3 DNA reads TGTGCCAGCAGCATCCTTGGGACTAGCGGGAACAATGAGCAGTTCTTC.

The count of this clone is one. V gene TRBV9 combines with J gene TRBJ2-7, with D tentatively TRBD1 (7 bases). This CDR3 region has 14 residues. Germline assignment: CDR1 SGDLS and CDR2 YYNGEE. Trimming pared 0 bases from V and 7 bases from J, leaving 14 bases between. Here the CDR3 DNA reads TGTGCCAGCAGCGTAGACATACAGGGGAGGGAGCAGTACTTC. This sequence encodes CASSVDIQGREQYF.

This sequence joins TRBV5-1 and TRBJ2-1; the match to TRBD2 covers 7 bases. This CDR3 has 15 amino acids. Per germline, CDR1 SGHRS and CDR2 YFSETQ. The V and J ends lost 1 base and 7 bases, in that order; junction bases with no gene match: 8. CDR3 region: CASSLLAGEMNEQFF. CDR3 DNA sequence: TGCGCCAGCAGCTTGCTTGCGGGAGAGATGAATGAGCAGTTCTTC.

This chain connects TRBV27 to TRBJ2-7, with TRBD1 matching 9 bases. Germline V gene lookup returns CDR1 MNHEY and CDR2 SMNVEV (reference sequence). The junction had 0 bases not matched to a gene; V was cut back by 2 bases and J by 1 base. The CDR3 sequence is 14 residues long. CDR3 in DNA: TGTGCCAGCAGTTTAGGGACAGGGTCCTACGAGCAGTACTTC. It specifies CASSLGTGSYEQYF.

The chain has TRBV6-5 and TRBJ2-1, with TRBD1 matching 8 bases. With 5 bases clipped from V and 10 bases from J, the junction kept 1 base outside the gene matches. CDR3 size: 11 residues. Germline CDR1 MNHEY, CDR2 SVGAGI. CDR3 bases: TGTGCCAGCAGTCGGACAGGGGAGCAGTTCTTC. It is translated as CASSRTGEQFF.

The rearrangement uses TRBV6-5 and TRBJ1-2, with 7 nucleotides matching TRBD1. The length of the CDR3 is 15 residues. CDR1 and CDR2 from the germline V gene are MNHEY and SVGAGI. The V gene end was trimmed by 4 bases and the J gene end by 6 bases; junction bases not matched to a gene: 11. CDR3 nucleotides: TGTGCCAGCAGTTTCGTTGGGAATACAGGGGATGGCTACACCTTC. Amino acids: CASSFVGNTGDGYTF.

The chain combines TRBV2 with TRBJ2-3, with 13 nucleotides matching TRBD2. V lost 7 bases to trimming and J lost 6 bases; unmatched junction nucleotides: 7. This CDR3 is 15 amino acids long. The germline CDR1 and CDR2 sequences are SNHLY and FYNNEI. CDR3 nucleotides: TGTGCCAGCACCAAACTAGCGGGAGGGCCGGATACGCAGTATTTT. Amino acids: CASTKLAGGPDTQYF.

This clone was detected only once. The genes are TRBV7-2 and TRBJ2-4; TRBD2 aligns across 12 bases. The CDR3 sequence is 18 residues long. CDR1 and CDR2 (germline): SGHTA, FQGNSA. The J segment lost 3 bases and the V segment lost 4 bases, leaving 10 bases of the junction unmatched. CDR3 bases: TGTGCCAGCAGCTGGGGTCTAGCGGGAGGGAGAGGCAAAAACATTCAGTACTTC. Residues: CASSWGLAGGRGKNIQYF. The whole variable domain, remainder taken from reference TRBV7-2 and TRBJ2-4, is GAGVSQSPSNKVTEKGKDVELRCDPISGHTALYWYRQSLGQGLEFLIYFQGNSAPDKSGLPSDRFSAERTGGSVSTLTIQRTQQEDSAVYLCASSWGLAGGRGKNIQYFGAGTRLSVL.

The rearrangement joins TRBV10-1 to TRBJ2-3; 9 nucleotides agree with TRBD1. The CDR3 spans 15 residues. The germline gives CDR1 WNHNN, CDR2 SYGVQD (reference sequence). With V trimmed by 8 bases and J by 4 bases, 10 bases remained unmatched. The CDR3 loop is CASSEGGQGSDTQYF. CDR3 in DNA: TGCGCCAGCTCGGAGGGGGGACAGGGCTCAGATACGCAGTATTTT.

The chain uses TRBV27 and TRBJ1-6; D uncertain. Trimming pared 0 bases from V and 7 bases from J, leaving 19 bases between. This CDR3 is 18 amino acids long. Germline V gene data show CDR1 as MNHEY and CDR2 as SMNVEV (reference sequence). CDR3 nucleotides: TGTGCCAGCAGTTTATCTGGGTTACATTACCCGGGAAATTCACCCCTCCACTTT. Translated, it gives CASSLSGLHYPGNSPLHF.

The table lists this clone with a count of one. The chain couples TRBV6-5 to TRBJ2-2; 10 nucleotides agree with TRBD2. The germline V gene encodes CDR1 MNHEY and CDR2 SVGAGI. V was pared by 10 bases and J by 3 bases, with 8 bases of the junction left unmatched. The CDR3 runs 15 residues. CDR3 nucleotides: TGTGCCACCGCTAGCGGGAGACTCCACACCGGGGAGCTGTTTTTT. Translated: CATASGRLHTGELFF.

Of note for this clone: A read error may produce the germline difference seen at one junction end. V is TRBV3-1 (or the pseudogene TRBV3-2) and J is TRBJ1-4; no firm D call. The CDR3 covers 15 residues. Per the germline V gene, CDR1 is LGHDT and CDR2 is YNNKEL (reference sequence). This CDR3 reads CASSLYPATNEKLLF. The CDR3 nucleotides read TGTGCCAGCAGCCTTTACCCTGCAACTAATGAAAAACTGCTTTTT.

The genes are TRBV11-3 and TRBJ2-1; possible D gene TRBD1, 5 bases. From germline, CDR1 is SGHNT and CDR2 YENEEA. This CDR3 has 13 amino acids. V was clipped by 0 bases and J by 6 bases, with 6 bases between them. The CDR3 DNA sequence: TGTGCCAGCAGCTTAGAAAGGGGCAATGAGCAGTTCTTC. Encoded protein: CASSLERGNEQFF. Using reference TRBV11-3 and TRBJ2-1 for the parts outside the CDR3, the full variable domain is EAGVVQSPRYKIIEKKQPVAFWCNPISGHNTLYWYLQNLGQGPELLIRYENEEAVDDSQLPKDRFSAERLKGVDSTLKIQPAELGDSAVYLCASSLERGNEQFFGPGTRLTVL.

The rearrangement links TRBV28 to TRBJ1-5, with D possibly TRBD1 on 6 matching bases. CDR1 is MDHEN and CDR2 is SYDVKM in the germline V gene. Between the trimmed V and J ends, which lost 1 base and 3 bases, there was a span of 13 bases. The length of the CDR3 is 16 residues. CDR3 DNA: TGTGCCAGCAGTTTATCGTCAGGGGTTGTCAATCAGCCCCAGCATTTT. It yields the protein CASSLSSGVVNQPQHF.

This rearrangement joins TRBV5-1 to TRBJ2-2; 8 bases fit TRBD2. Germline values: CDR1 SGHRS, CDR2 YFSETQ. The V and J ends lost 2 bases and 6 bases, in that order; junction bases with no gene match: 9. CDR3 size: 16 residues. CDR3 loop: CASSFARAGVSGELFF. In DNA form, the CDR3 reads TGCGCCAGCAGCTTTGCGAGAGCGGGAGTTTCCGGGGAGCTGTTTTTT.

This rearrangement joins TRBV6-6 to TRBJ1-6; a possible D gene is TRBD1 (6 bases). This CDR3 contains 14 residues. V was clipped by 7 bases and J by 4 bases, with 11 bases between them. The germline gives CDR1 MNHNY, CDR2 SVGAGI (reference sequence). CDR3 loop: CASIKGGYNSPLHF. CDR3 sequence (DNA): TGTGCCAGCATTAAAGGGGGATATAATTCACCCCTCCACTTT.

The CDR3 nucleotides are TGTGCCAGCAGCTTAGGGCACAGTAGCTCCTACGAGCAGTACTTC. It yields the protein CASSLGHSSSYEQYF. The chain uses TRBV7-9 and TRBJ2-7; D is unresolved. The CDR3 is 15 residues long. Germline V gene lookup returns CDR1 SEHNR and CDR2 FQNEAQ (reference sequence). The V end lost 1 base, the J end lost 0 bases, and 10 bases lay between the germline ends. The complete variable domain, with remaining parts taken from reference TRBV7-9 and TRBJ2-7, reads DTGVSQNPRHKITKRGQNVTFRCDPISEHNRLYWYRQTLGQGPEFLTYFQNEAQLEKSRLLSDRFSAERPKGSFSTLEIQRTEQGDSAMYLCASSLGHSSSYEQYFGPGTRLTVT.

The chain uses TRBV5-1 and TRBJ2-2; TRBD2 matches at 7 bases. This CDR3 has 13 amino acids. Unmatched junction bases numbered 3, after V lost 0 bases and J lost 10 bases. Germline V gives CDR1 SGHRS, CDR2 YFSETQ. The DNA for the CDR3 is TGCGCCAGCAGCTTGGGGACTAGGGAGGAGCTGTTTTTT. This sequence encodes CASSLGTREELFF. The full variable domain, completed using reference TRBV5-1 and TRBJ2-2, is KAGVTQTPRYLIKTRGQQVTLSCSPISGHRSVSWYQQTPGQGLQFLFEYFSETQRNKGNFPGRFSGRQFSNSRSEMNVSTLELGDSALYLCASSLGTREELFFGEGSRLTVL.